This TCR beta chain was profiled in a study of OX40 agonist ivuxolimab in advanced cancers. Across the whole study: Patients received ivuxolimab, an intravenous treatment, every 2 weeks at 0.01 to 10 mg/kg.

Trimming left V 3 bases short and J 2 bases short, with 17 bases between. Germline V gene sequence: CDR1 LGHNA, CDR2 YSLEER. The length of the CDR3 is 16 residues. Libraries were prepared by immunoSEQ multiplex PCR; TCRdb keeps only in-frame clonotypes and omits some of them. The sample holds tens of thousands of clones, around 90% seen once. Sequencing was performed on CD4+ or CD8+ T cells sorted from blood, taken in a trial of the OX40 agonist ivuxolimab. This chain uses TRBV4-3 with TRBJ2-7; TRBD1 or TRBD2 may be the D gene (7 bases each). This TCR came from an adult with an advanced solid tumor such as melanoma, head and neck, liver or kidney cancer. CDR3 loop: CASSQGGDSPTYEQYF. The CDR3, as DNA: TGCGCCAGCAGCCAGGGGGGGGACAGTCCCACCTACGAGCAGTACTTC.